A selection of T cell receptor beta chains follows, all from one sample in a study of T cell changes during pregnancy in multiple sclerosis. Only in-frame clones appear in the TCRdb table, and some are missing; sequencing was by immunoSEQ multiplex PCR. The data hold more than 10,000 clones, with around 90% observed a single time. The sequenced sample was CD8+ T cells from peripheral blood mononuclear cells, obtained after pregnancy. These receptors originate from a female donor in good health, enrolled as a control in a pregnancy study. Both conserved end residues are part of each CDR3.

TRBV7-9,CASSRLRGGFTDTQYF
TRBV6-6,CASSLSDEQYF
TRBV5-6,CASSLGEETEAFF
TRBV28,CASSLNRGSYGYTF
TRBV27,CASSWAAGENEQYF
TRBV14,CASSQQTGENEQYF
TRBV29-1,CSVESGRMDTIYF
TRBV7-2,CASSLGTSLYEQYF
TRBV30,CAWSARGSVLLREKLFF
TRBV27,CASRVGLAGGNEQFF
TRBV5-1,CASSETGDTGELFF
TRBV4-1,CASSQVGTGGRETQYF
TRBV29-1,CSVEELAGDEQYF
TRBV19,CASSGDANTGELFF
TRBV28,CASSLQGAGDQPQHF
TRBV4-2,CASSQVVAGFEGYGYTF
TRBV19,CASSPMQGAPTGELFF
TRBV19,CASRQGSQPQHF
TRBV18,CASSPRESIAGGNEQYF
TRBV6-1,CASSDQQGLGNSPLHF
TRBV29-1,CSVVPRDRYYEQYF
TRBV4-1,CASSQAGDYNEQFF
TRBV6-5,CASSLRVSYEQYF
TRBV6-4,CASSLYRGYNEQFF
TRBV7-3,CASSPGTGSYEQYF
TRBV5-4,CASSVTGFGTDTQYF
TRBV2,CASLRTLNEQYF
TRBV7-9,CASSLLLAGPGELFF
TRBV4-3,CASSVGLAGVLETQYF
TRBV9,CASSVAGGELFF
TRBV9,CASSERDRGYLESPLHF
TRBV19,CASSITGESNQPQHF
TRBV11-2,CASSLDRSPLYEQYF
TRBV11-3,CASSLHSSYEQYF
TRBV7-9,CASSSGAGGISSYEQYF
TRBV7-6,CASSLDGGGPGEQFF
TRBV7-4,CASSPRLAGGVETQYF
TRBV11-3,CASSFGTGHEQYF
TRBV6-5,CASSYAVYSYGYTF
TRBV7-9,CASGYSGRKGTGELFF
TRBV5-5,CASSLRLLYEQYF
TRBV28,CASSVLGQNKAFF
TRBV2,CASSEFQTQETQYF
TRBV27,CASSQQGSGVGEQFF
TRBV19,CASSNIVGADEQYF
TRBV28,CASTFDRTYGYTF
TRBV28,CASSPPRYSNQPQHF
TRBV7-8,CASSDPPGLTYEQYF
TRBV9,CASSVSGNTEAFF
TRBV28,CASSFLGGPHNQPQHF
TRBV6-5,CASRTSGGQETQYF
TRBV5-6,CASSTTGATNEKLFF
TRBV29-1,CSVSHRVGIREQYF
TRBV29-1,CSVGLADPYEQYF
TRBV5-1,CASSPGPGLASYNEQFF
TRBV19,CASSIGGQPNTEAFF
TRBV7-7,CASSAGQSGEAFF
TRBV7-8,CASSLAQGALRANVLTF
TRBV19,CASSEGLAGAEQYF
TRBV29-1,CSVEDNGYTF